Included here is one TCR beta chain sequence, with context. Profiled with immunoSEQ multiplex PCR; TCRdb holds only in-frame clones, not every one. The sample shows 60,000 to 85,000 clones, approximately 92% of them seen only once. Trimming took off 0 bases at V and 8 bases at J, with 11 bases between the two ends. CDR3 length: 14 residues. Germline assignment: CDR1 SGDLS and CDR2 YYNGEE. The sample originates from a study of control samples from healthy donors and cancer patients. Sequencing was performed on blood. This chain connects TRBV9 to TRBJ1-4; the D gene is possibly TRBD1 (5 bases). The receptor was derived from an older woman in good health. The CDR3 sequence is CASSVGPRGEKLFF. As DNA, the CDR3 is TGTGCCAGCAGCGTAGGCCCTCGGGGGGAAAAACTGTTTTTT.